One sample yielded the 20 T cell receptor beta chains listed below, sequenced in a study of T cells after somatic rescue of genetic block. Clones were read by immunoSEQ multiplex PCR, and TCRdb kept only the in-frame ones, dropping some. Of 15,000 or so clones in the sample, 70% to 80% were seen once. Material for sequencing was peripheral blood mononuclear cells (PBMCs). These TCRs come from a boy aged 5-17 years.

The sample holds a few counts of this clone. The CDR3 DNA sequence: TGTGCCAGCAGCTTATTTCCGGGACTAGCGGGCAATGAGCAGTTCTTC. Residues: CASSLFPGLAGNEQFF. The chain is built from TRBV11-2 and TRBJ2-1, with 12 bases fitting TRBD2. J gave up 6 bases and V 2 bases, and 5 bases lay outside the gene matches. Germline assignment: CDR1 SGHAT and CDR2 FQNNGV. The CDR3 is 16 amino acids.

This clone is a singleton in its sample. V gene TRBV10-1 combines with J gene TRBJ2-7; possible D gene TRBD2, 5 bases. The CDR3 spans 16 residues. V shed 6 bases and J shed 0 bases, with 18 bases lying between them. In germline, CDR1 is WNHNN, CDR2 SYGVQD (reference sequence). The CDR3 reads CASSALRGPSSYEQYF. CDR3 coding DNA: TGCGCCAGCAGCGCTCTTCGCGGGCCTTCCTCCTACGAGCAGTACTTC.

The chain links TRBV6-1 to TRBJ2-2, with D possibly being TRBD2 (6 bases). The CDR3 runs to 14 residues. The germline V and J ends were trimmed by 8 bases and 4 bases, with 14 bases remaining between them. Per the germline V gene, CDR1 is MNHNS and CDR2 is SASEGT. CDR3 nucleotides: TGTGCCAGCGGGGGAGGTGTAGGCACCGGGGAGCTGTTTTTT. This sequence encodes CASGGGVGTGELFF.

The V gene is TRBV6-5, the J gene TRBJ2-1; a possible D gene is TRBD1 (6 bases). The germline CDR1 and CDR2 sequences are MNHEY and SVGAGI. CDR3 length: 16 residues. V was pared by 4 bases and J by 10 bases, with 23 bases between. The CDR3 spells CASSFSRTASGTEQFF. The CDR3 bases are TGTGCCAGCAGTTTCTCCCGGACAGCCTCAGGAACCGAGCAGTTCTTC.

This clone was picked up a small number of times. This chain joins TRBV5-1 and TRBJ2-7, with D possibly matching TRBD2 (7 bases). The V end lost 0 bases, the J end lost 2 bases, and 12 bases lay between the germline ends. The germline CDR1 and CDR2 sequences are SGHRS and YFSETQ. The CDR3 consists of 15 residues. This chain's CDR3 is CASSLVGGQTYEQYF. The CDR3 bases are TGCGCCAGCAGCTTGGTGGGGGGGCAGACCTACGAGCAGTACTTC.

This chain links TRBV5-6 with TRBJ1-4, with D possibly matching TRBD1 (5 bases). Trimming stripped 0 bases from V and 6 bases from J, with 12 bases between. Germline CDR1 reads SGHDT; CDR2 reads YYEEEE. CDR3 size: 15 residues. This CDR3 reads CASSLVGETDEKLFF. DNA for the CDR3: TGTGCCAGCAGCTTGGTAGGGGAGACTGATGAAAAACTGTTTTTT.

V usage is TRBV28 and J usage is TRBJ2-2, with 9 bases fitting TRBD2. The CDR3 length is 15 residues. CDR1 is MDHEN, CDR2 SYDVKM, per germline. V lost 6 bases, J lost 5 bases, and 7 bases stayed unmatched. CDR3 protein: CASSFYSGGTGELFF. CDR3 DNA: TGTGCCAGCAGCTTCTACAGCGGGGGGACCGGGGAGCTGTTTTTT.

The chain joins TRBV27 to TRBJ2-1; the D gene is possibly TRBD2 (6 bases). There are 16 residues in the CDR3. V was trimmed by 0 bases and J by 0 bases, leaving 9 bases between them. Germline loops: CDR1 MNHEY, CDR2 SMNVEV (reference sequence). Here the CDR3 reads CASSLSPGSSYNEQFF. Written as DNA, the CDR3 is TGTGCCAGCAGTTTATCCCCCGGGAGCTCCTACAATGAGCAGTTCTTC.

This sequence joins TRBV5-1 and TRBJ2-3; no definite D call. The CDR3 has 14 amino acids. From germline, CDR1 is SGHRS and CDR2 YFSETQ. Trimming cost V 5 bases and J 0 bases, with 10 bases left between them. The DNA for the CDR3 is TGCGCCAGCAGTTTCAGCACTAGCACAGATACGCAGTATTTT. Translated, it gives CASSFSTSTDTQYF.

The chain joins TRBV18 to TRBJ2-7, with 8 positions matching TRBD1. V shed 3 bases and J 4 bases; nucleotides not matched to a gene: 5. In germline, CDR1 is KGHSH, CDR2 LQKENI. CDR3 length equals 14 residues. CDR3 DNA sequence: TGTGCCAGCTCACCCGGACAGGGCGTATACGAGCAGTACTTC. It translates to CASSPGQGVYEQYF.

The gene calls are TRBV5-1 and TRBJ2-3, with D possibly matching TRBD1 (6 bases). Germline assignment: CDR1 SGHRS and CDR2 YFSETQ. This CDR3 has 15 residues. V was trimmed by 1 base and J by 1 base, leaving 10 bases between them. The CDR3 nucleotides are TGCGCCAGCAGCTTGCTACCAGGGGGCACAGATACGCAGTATTTT. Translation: CASSLLPGGTDTQYF.

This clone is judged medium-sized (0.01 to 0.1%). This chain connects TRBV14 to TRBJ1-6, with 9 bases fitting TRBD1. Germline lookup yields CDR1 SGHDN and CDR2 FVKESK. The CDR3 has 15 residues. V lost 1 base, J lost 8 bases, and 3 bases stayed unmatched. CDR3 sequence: CASSQAGTGYSPLHF. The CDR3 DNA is TGTGCCAGCAGCCAAGCCGGGACAGGGTATTCACCCCTCCACTTT.

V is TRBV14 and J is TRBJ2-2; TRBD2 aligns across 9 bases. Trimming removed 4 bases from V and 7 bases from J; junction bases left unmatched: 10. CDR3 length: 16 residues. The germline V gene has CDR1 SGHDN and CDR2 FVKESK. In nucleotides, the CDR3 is TGTGCCAGCAGCCCCCTGGGAGCGGGAGGTTTCGGGGAGCTGTTTTTT. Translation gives CASSPLGAGGFGELFF.

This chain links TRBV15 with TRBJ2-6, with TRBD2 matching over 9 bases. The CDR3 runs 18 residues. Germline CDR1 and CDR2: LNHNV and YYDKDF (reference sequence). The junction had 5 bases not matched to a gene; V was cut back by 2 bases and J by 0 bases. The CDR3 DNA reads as TGTGCCACCAGCAGATGGACTAGCGCTTTCTCTGGGGCCAACGTCCTGACTTTC. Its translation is CATSRWTSAFSGANVLTF.

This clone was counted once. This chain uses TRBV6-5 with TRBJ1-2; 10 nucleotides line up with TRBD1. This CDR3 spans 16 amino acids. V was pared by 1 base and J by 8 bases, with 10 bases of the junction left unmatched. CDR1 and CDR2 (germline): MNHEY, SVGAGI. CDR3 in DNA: TGTGCCAGCAGTTACTTTCTGGGACAGGGGACACGGGGCTACACCTTC. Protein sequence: CASSYFLGQGTRGYTF.

The chain's CDR3 is CASSLGSLAKNIQYF. Written as DNA, the CDR3 is TGTGCCAGCAGTTTGGGCAGTCTAGCCAAAAACATTCAGTACTTC. V is TRBV28 and J is TRBJ2-4; D remains unclear. The CDR3 extends over 15 amino acids. With 3 bases removed from V and 0 bases from J, the gap between germline ends came to 9 bases. Looked up from germline, CDR1 is MDHEN and CDR2 is SYDVKM.

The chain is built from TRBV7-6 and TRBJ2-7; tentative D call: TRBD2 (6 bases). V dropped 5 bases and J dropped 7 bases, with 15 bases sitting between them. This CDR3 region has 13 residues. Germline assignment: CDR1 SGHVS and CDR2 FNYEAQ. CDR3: CASSQYTGGEQYF. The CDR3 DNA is TGTGCCAGCAGCCAATACACCGGAGGGGAGCAGTACTTC.

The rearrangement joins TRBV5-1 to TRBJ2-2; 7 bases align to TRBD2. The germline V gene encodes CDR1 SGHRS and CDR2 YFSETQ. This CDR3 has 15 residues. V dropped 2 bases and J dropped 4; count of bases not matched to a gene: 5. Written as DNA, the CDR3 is TGCGCCAGCAGCTTACCAGGGAGGGGCACCGGGGAGCTGTTTTTT. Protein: CASSLPGRGTGELFF.

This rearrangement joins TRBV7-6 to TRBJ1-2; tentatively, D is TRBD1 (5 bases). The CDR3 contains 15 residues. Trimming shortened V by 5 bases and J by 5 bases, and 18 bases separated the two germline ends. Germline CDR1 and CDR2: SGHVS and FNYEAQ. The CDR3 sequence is CASSTTPGTGYGYTF. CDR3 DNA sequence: TGTGCCAGCAGCACTACCCCCGGGACGGGATATGGCTACACCTTC.

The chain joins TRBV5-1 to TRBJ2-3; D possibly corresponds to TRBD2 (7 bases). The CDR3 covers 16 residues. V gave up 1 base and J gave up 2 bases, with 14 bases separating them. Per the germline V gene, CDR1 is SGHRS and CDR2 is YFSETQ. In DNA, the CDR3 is TGCGCCAGCAGCTTGAGGGGGGGCATATCCACAGATACGCAGTATTTT. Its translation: CASSLRGGISTDTQYF.